The TCR beta chain described here comes from a study of T cells in Graves' hyperthyroidism and ophthalmopathy. TCR beta CDR3 regions were amplified from RNA transcripts. First-round RT-PCR of the TCR CDR3 relied on the HTBI primer set. TCRdb called the multiplex PCR reads again in MiXCR, with one record for every CDR3 protein. The data contain 480,000 or so distinct CDR3 sequences, approximately 15% of them seen just once; the ten biggest clones take up 15% to 20%. CDR3 size: 14 residues. Germline CDR1 reads SGDLS; CDR2 reads YYNGEE. Of note for this clonotype: The junction departs from the called germline gene at one end, perhaps through a read error.

The V call is TRBV9, the J call TRBJ2-3, with no clear D. Sequenced input: blood. The origin of this receptor is a woman aged 18-30 years with Graves' hyperthyroidism. In DNA, the CDR3 is TGTGCCAGCAGCCCAACCGATCGCACAGATATGCAGTATTTT. Amino acid sequence: CASSPTDRTDMQYF. The full variable domain, completed using reference TRBV9 and TRBJ2-3, is DSGVTQTPKHLITATGQRVTLRCSPRSGDLSVYWYQQSLDQGLQFLIQYYNGEERAKGNILERFSAQQFPDLHSELNLSSLELGDSALYFCASSPTDRTDMQYFGPGTRLTVL.